The clone carrying this T cell receptor beta chain was recorded a few times. In the authors' workflow: The assay estimated nucleated cells by amplifying reference gene primers. The protocol was immunoSEQ multiplex PCR, while the TCRdb copy is restricted to in-frame clones and leaves out a portion. The DNA gave D and trimming, while V, J and clone size come from that table. This table holds 150,000 to 200,000 clones, 76% found once. This sample stems from a study of blood T cell repertoires in COVID-19. Study summary: COVID-19 samples from acute and convalescent phases originated in the United States, Italy and Spain. The analysed material was cDNA or gDNA that came from T cells, B-cell-depleted T cells, or PBMCs.

The CDR3 extends over 14 amino acids. Germline V gene lookup returns CDR1 MNHEY and CDR2 SVGAGI. V was pared by 4 bases and J by 4 bases, with 6 bases of the junction left unmatched. Adults between about 18 and 89 years of age took part from about 24 US areas. The TCR comes from a woman aged 45-65 years with acute COVID-19. Source material: PBMCs or T cells enriched from blood (not recorded which). The chain employs TRBV6-5 and TRBJ1-2; 7 bases fit TRBD1. DNA for the CDR3: TGTGCCAGCAGTTTCGGGGACAGACCCTATGGCTACACCTTC. Translated, it gives CASSFGDRPYGYTF.